The 7 T cell receptor beta chains presented below share a single source sample, sequenced in a study of cytomegalovirus exposure and HLA in healthy donors. In the PCR, 60 Vbeta and 13 Jbeta primers were used. Some clones are missing from TCRdb's copy, which holds only in-frame ones; the method was immunoSEQ multiplex PCR. The repertoire holds around 230,000 clones, 80% to 90% seen once, with approximately 0.24% in the top ten. Sequencing was carried out using PBMCs. Receptor source: a girl aged 2-9 years in good health and CMV-seronegative.

This chain links TRBV10-3 with TRBJ2-1; 12 positions match TRBD2. J lost 3 bases, V lost 10 bases, and 10 bases had no gene match. The germline gives CDR1 ENHRY, CDR2 SYGVKD. CDR3 length: 16 residues. CDR3 in amino acids: CATYRTSGTGYNEQFF. The CDR3, as DNA: TGTGCCACGTACAGGACTAGCGGGACGGGCTACAATGAGCAGTTCTTC.

The V gene is TRBV5-6, the J gene TRBJ1-2; TRBD1 might be the D (5 bases). The CDR3 contains 15 residues. CDR1 SGHDT and CDR2 YYEEEE come from the germline V gene. Trimming took 2 bases from V and 4 from J, leaving 15 bases between them. The DNA for the CDR3 is TGTGCCAGCAGCTTTGAGTGGGGGGTTTCCTATGGCTACACCTTC. Residues: CASSFEWGVSYGYTF.

This clone was detected only a few times. The chain links TRBV4-2 to TRBJ1-1, with a weak D call TRBD1 (5 bases). This CDR3 contains 17 residues. Germline-derived CDR1 and CDR2 are LGHNA and YNFKEQ. With 0 bases removed from V and 0 bases from J, the gap between germline ends came to 14 bases. The CDR3 region is CASSQEGGRFMNTEAFF. CDR3 DNA sequence: TGTGCCAGCAGCCAAGAGGGGGGGAGGTTCATGAACACTGAAGCTTTCTTT.

The CDR3 protein is CASSLARTKNEKLFF. CDR3 sequence (DNA): TGTGCCAGCAGCTTAGCGAGGACAAAGAATGAAAAACTGTTTTTT. This chain links TRBV7-8 with TRBJ1-4, with a weak D call TRBD1 (5 bases). Germline assignment: CDR1 SGHVS and CDR2 FQNEAQ. The CDR3 has 15 amino acids. V dropped 0 bases and J dropped 5 bases, with 10 bases sitting between them.

The chain uses TRBV25-1 and TRBJ2-5; the match to TRBD2 covers 8 bases. Germline V lookup: CDR1 MGHDK, CDR2 SYGVNS. The CDR3 runs 10 residues. V trimming: 11 bases; J trimming: 4 bases; junction bases outside the gene matches: 0. CDR3 region: CAAGGETQYF. The CDR3 DNA reads TGTGCCGCGGGGGGAGAGACCCAGTACTTC.

This clone occurred once. The chain combines TRBV7-8 with TRBJ2-2; unclear D gene. The CDR3 is made up of 13 amino acids. The V gene lost 1 base and the J gene lost 3 bases, with 3 bases spanning the gap. Germline loops: CDR1 SGHVS, CDR2 FQNEAQ. CDR3 nucleotides: TGTGCCAGCAGCTTAGTAGACACCGGGGAGCTGTTTTTT. It yields the protein CASSLVDTGELFF.

V is TRBV30 and J is TRBJ1-5, with a weak D call TRBD1 (5 bases). The CDR3 spans 13 residues. Germline CDR1 GTSNPN, CDR2 SVGIG (reference sequence). V was cut by 0 bases and J by 4 bases, with 7 bases left in between. Written as DNA, the CDR3 is TGTGCCTGGAGTGTCTCAGGGAATCAGCCCCAGCATTTT. Translated, it gives CAWSVSGNQPQHF.